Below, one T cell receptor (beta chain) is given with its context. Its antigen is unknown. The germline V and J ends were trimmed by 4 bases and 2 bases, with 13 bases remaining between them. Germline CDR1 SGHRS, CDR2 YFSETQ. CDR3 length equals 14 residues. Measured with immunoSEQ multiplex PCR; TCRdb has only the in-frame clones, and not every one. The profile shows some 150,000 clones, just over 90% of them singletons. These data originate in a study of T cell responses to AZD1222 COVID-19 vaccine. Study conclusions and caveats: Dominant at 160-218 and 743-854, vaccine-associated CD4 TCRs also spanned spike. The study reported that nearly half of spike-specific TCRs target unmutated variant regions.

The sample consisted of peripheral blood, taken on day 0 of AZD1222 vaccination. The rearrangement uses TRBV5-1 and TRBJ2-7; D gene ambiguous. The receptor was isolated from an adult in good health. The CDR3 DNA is TGCGCCAGCAGCCTGGATTTATCCACCTACGAGCAGTACTTC. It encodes CASSLDLSTYEQYF.